This section outlines one T cell receptor beta chain sequence together with its context. Its specificity is not known. The PCR employed 60 Vbeta primers together with 13 Jbeta primers. Sequencing was performed with immunoSEQ multiplex PCR; in TCRdb, only in-frame clones are kept and a portion is missing. This table has around 170,000 clones, 77% appearing once. V was trimmed by 4 bases and J by 1 base, leaving 14 bases between them. The germline V gene encodes CDR1 SGDLS and CDR2 YYNGEE. This CDR3 region has 15 residues. The data originate from a study of cytomegalovirus exposure and HLA in healthy donors. The study's findings and limits: In a later analysis, V- and J-gene trimming of beta chains associated with a DCLRE1C missense variant, replicated independently. The productive fraction for most TCR beta V segments was about 90% or about 30% in an earlier analysis. Most CMV-associated TCR beta chains were later found to appear HLA-restricted.

The chain joins TRBV9 to TRBJ1-1, with D maybe TRBD1 (6 bases). The TCR originated in a young man in good health and CMV-seronegative. The specimen sequenced was PBMCs. As DNA, the CDR3 is TGTGCCAGCAGCCCCCGACAGGACCAGAACACTGAAGCTTTCTTT. This translates into CASSPRQDQNTEAFF.